These T cell receptor beta chains were read from a single sample in a study of cytomegalovirus exposure and HLA in healthy donors. Produced via immunoSEQ multiplex PCR; TCRdb's table is partial and in-frame only. Altogether about 190,000 clones are present, just under 75% being singletons, with the ten largest covering approximately 3.1%. Sequencing was done on a sample of PBMCs. The receptors shown here come from a woman in her twenties or thirties in good health and CMV-seropositive. Each CDR3 is given with its conserved first and last residue.

V,CDR3
TRBV6-5,CASSYDPGETQYF
TRBV28,CASRRTSGGAYEQYF
TRBV5-4,CASSSRSTGGSYNEQFF
TRBV28,CASSTLIPGQGWNTEAFF
TRBV7-4,CASSPLEAVPPYEQYF
TRBV19,CASSILSVRTEAFF
TRBV10-1,CASSEGASGRYEQFF
TRBV28,CASNPGDRGYEQYF
TRBV9,CASSAQTTGEKLFF
TRBV6-1,CASSRVDRVYEQYF
TRBV5-1,CASSSQRSSYEQYF
TRBV11-2,CASGREGTSQYF
TRBV9,CASSVEVSSYNEQFF